The rows below give T cell receptor beta chains drawn from one sample of a study of metastatic and nonmetastatic thyroid tumors. Using MiXCR, TCRdb re-called clones from the PCR reads. The table lists some 13,000 clones, 25% to 35% of them singletons, with over 9% in the top ten. Sequenced input: tumor tissue. The receptors come from a female donor with papillary thyroid cancer or a benign thyroid nodule (not recorded which). Some clones in this sample may be carry-over from other donors' samples. The conserved cysteine and the conserved F or W are not part of the CDR3 here. Size is stated for part of the rows, as once, few or many counts, or as a class when the clone is expanded.

>medium-sized|TRBV20-1|8|TRBJ2-7
SASGYEQY
>few|TRBV25-1|13|TRBJ2-2
ASKDAMADTGELF
>many|TRBV28|13|TRBJ2-4
ASSRDFFAGNIQY
>few|TRBV7-8|13|TRBJ2-5
ASAPEGWGQETQY
>.|TRBV28|14|TRBJ1-6
ASSLLSPGFNSPLH
>once|TRBV11-2|15|TRBJ2-3
ASSLSLADRVADTQY
>.|TRBV7-8|15|TRBJ2-1
ASSLLGLAGAGNYQF
>.|TRBV27|12|TRBJ2-1
ASGGDGTYNEQF
>few|TRBV6-1|11|TRBJ1-4
ASSTPGSEKLF
>.|TRBV15|13|TRBJ1-2
ATSPTPDRAEGYT
>medium-sized|TRBV6-1|15|TRBJ2-2
ASSSRSRTGPTGELF
>.|TRBV11-2|13|TRBJ2-7
ASSLVWGSPNEQY
>many|TRBV20-1|13|TRBJ2-5
SAPNTAALKNTQY
>medium-sized|TRBV20-1|12|TRBJ2-1
SARVASGRREQF
>few|TRBV28|11|TRBJ2-7
ASSPAEPYEQY
>medium-sized|TRBV27|10|TRBJ2-7
ASRHQNYEQY
>few|TRBV6-1|11|TRBJ2-1
ASSASIDREKF
>.|TRBV18|14|TRBJ2-6
VSSPQGISGANVLT